This T cell receptor (beta chain) originates from a study of early T cells in non-severe SARS-CoV-2 infection. Study details: Sequenced material consisted of bulk RNA (from unsorted whole blood), and chains were unpaired. Study-level points and caveats: Anti-spike CD8 responses were favored by VDJdb matching, which missed private and CD4 specificities.

The table lists this clonotype with many counts. Antigen unknown. Unique molecular identifiers were attached to individual cDNA molecules. TCRdb used MiXCR to reprocess the 5' RACE reads, holding one entry per CDR3 protein. The table has approximately 30,000 distinct CDR3 sequences, 5.5% to 8% seen once. Germline lookup yields CDR1 SGHAT and CDR2 FQNNGV. The trim removed 7 bases at V and 4 bases at J, leaving 12 bases unmatched. This CDR3 contains 15 residues. Sequenced input: whole blood. The sequence was collected from an adult who was a healthcare worker with PCR-confirmed SARS-CoV-2 infection or an uninfected control (not recorded which). J is TRBJ2-5 and V is TRBV11-2, with 7 bases matching TRBD1. The CDR3 reads CASTLTRGLRETQYF. CDR3 in DNA: TGTGCCAGCACCTTGACCAGGGGGTTGAGAGAGACCCAGTACTTC.